The subject of this entry is one T cell receptor (beta chain). The antigen is not known. CDR1 and CDR2 from the germline V gene are MNHEY and SVGAGI. This CDR3 has 13 amino acids. V was cut by 6 bases and J by 2 bases, with 11 bases left in between. This entry belongs to a study of T cell responses to AZD1222 COVID-19 vaccine. Sequencing used immunoSEQ multiplex PCR; TCRdb keeps in-frame clones, though not all of them. The repertoire holds about 140,000 clones, with 85% to 90% as singletons. Notes on the study in general: Receipt of two AZD1222 doses was followed by a rise in Spike-specific TCR breadth and depth. Clonal diversity was possibly underestimated, and white British individuals and females predominated among donors.

The chain carries TRBV6-5 and TRBJ2-7; D may be TRBD1 (6 bases). This sequence was found in an adult in good health. The source was peripheral blood, collected on day 0 of AZD1222 vaccination. This chain's CDR3 is CASRMAGAYEQYF. CDR3 nucleotides: TGTGCCAGCAGAATGGCAGGGGCCTACGAGCAGTACTTC.